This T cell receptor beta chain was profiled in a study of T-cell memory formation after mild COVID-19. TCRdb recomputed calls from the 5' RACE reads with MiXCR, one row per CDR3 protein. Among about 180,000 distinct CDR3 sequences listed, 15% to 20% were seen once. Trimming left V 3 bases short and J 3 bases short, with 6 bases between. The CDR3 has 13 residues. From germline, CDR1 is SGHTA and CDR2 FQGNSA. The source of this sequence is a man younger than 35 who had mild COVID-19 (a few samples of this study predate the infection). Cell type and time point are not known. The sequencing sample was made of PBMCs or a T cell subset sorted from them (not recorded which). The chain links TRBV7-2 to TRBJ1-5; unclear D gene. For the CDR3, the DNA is TGTGCCAGCAGCTTTCAGGACAATCAGCCCCAGCATTTT. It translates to CASSFQDNQPQHF.